A single sample is the source of the 2 T cell receptor beta chains below, sequenced in a study of blood T cell repertoires in COVID-19. Assay: immunoSEQ multiplex PCR; the TCRdb copy retains only in-frame clones and omits some. The sample shows tens of thousands of clones, less than 95% of them seen only once. Sequenced input: peripheral blood. These receptors came from a man aged 18 to 30 with COVID-19, enrolled during active disease.

The chain couples TRBV6-5 to TRBJ2-7; 7 bases map to TRBD2. V lost 0 bases and J lost 2; bases outside the gene matches: 7. This CDR3 contains 16 residues. Germline assignment: CDR1 MNHEY and CDR2 SVGAGI. The CDR3 bases are TGTGCCAGCAGTTACTCGTCGAGCGGGACCCCCTACGAGCAGTACTTC. As protein: CASSYSSSGTPYEQYF.

The chain employs TRBV5-4 and TRBJ1-1; D remains ambiguous. Trimming removed 0 bases from V and 5 bases from J, with 17 bases in between. Germline assignment: CDR1 SGHNT and CDR2 YYREEE (reference sequence). There are 16 residues in the CDR3. The CDR3 spells CASSLGGMRSLTEAFF. The CDR3 DNA reads as TGTGCCAGCAGCTTGGGAGGGATGAGGAGCCTTACTGAAGCTTTCTTT. The full variable domain, its missing parts supplied by reference TRBV5-4 and TRBJ1-1, is ETGVTQSPTHLIKTRGQQVTLRCSSQSGHNTVSWYQQALGQGPQFIFQYYREEENGRGNFPPRFSGLQFPNYSSELNVNALELDDSALYLCASSLGGMRSLTEAFFGQGTRLTVV.